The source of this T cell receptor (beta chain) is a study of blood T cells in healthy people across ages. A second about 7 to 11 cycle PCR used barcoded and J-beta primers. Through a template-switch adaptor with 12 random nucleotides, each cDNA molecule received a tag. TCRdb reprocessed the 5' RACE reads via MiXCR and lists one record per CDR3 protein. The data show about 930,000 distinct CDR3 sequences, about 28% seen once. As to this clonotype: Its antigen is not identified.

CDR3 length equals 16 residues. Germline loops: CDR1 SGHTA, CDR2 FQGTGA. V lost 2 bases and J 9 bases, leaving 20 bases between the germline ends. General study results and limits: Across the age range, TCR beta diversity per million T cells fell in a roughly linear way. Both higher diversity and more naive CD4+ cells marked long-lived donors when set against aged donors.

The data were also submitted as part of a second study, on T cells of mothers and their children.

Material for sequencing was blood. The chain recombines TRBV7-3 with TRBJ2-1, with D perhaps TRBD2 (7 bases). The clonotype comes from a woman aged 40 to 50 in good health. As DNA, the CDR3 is TGTGCCAGCAGCTTAGTATCGGGACGGGGGGCGAGTGAGCAGTTCTTC. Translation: CASSLVSGRGASEQFF.